These 27 T cell receptor beta chains were all obtained from the same sample, sequenced in a study of immune evolution from preneoplasia to lung adenocarcinoma. Assay used: immunoSEQ multiplex PCR; TCRdb lists only in-frame clones, some missing. Of a few thousand clones in the sample, 86% were seen once. Sequenced input: FFPE minimally invasive lung adenocarcinoma tissue. The receptors were gathered from an older person with lung adenocarcinoma.

The V call is TRBV10-3, the J call TRBJ1-3; 7 bases are a match to TRBD1. After removal of 10 bases from V and 6 bases from J, the junction contained 9 bases not matched to a gene. From germline, CDR1 is ENHRY and CDR2 SYGVKD. This CDR3 has 13 amino acids. CDR3 sequence (DNA): TGTGCCAACCTAGACAGGGAGAAAAACACCATATATTTT. Translated: CANLDREKNTIYF.

This chain joins TRBV7-2 and TRBJ2-7; D unclear. CDR3 length equals 11 residues. The germline V and J ends were trimmed by 5 bases and 5 bases, with 7 bases remaining between them. Germline CDR1 and CDR2: SGHTA and FQGNSA. The CDR3 bases are TGTGCCAGCAGCGCGCACAACGAGCAGTACTTC. It yields the protein CASSAHNEQYF.

The rearrangement joins TRBV6-1 to TRBJ2-7; 8 bases align to TRBD1. The CDR3 length is 14 residues. Per the germline V gene, CDR1 is MNHNS and CDR2 is SASEGT. The V gene end was trimmed by 10 bases and the J gene end by 7 bases; junction bases not matched to a gene: 15. CDR3 residues: CATRTGPYGGEQYF. CDR3 coding DNA: TGTGCCACGCGGACAGGGCCCTATGGGGGTGAGCAGTACTTC.

The rearrangement joins TRBV11-2 to TRBJ1-2, with D unclear. The germline CDR1 and CDR2 sequences are SGHAT and FQNNGV. The V end lost 5 bases, the J end lost 4 bases, and 11 bases lay between the germline ends. The CDR3 is 13 amino acids. The CDR3 loop reads CASSPGRSYGYTF. CDR3 nucleotide sequence: TGTGCCAGCAGCCCCGGAAGGTCCTATGGCTACACCTTC.

The J gene is TRBJ1-2, the V gene TRBV11-2; unclear D gene. Deletions cut 3 bases from V and 8 bases from J, with 13 bases between. Germline CDR1 reads SGHAT; CDR2 reads FQNNGV. This CDR3 region has 13 residues. The CDR3 protein is CASSFTLEGGYTF. DNA for the CDR3: TGTGCCAGCAGCTTCACCCTTGAAGGGGGCTACACCTTC.

The chain is built from TRBV27 and TRBJ1-3; D uncertain. V was pared by 0 bases and J by 0 bases, with 3 bases between. Germline V gene data show CDR1 as MNHEY and CDR2 as SMNVEV (reference sequence). The CDR3 has 14 residues. As DNA, the CDR3 is TGTGCCAGCAGTTTATCACACTCTGGAAACACCATATATTTT. The encoded protein is CASSLSHSGNTIYF.

The J gene is TRBJ2-3, the V gene TRBV30; 7 bases fit TRBD2. Germline CDR1 GTSNPN, CDR2 SVGIG (reference sequence). V shed 2 bases, J shed 3 bases, and the junction held 8 bases outside the gene matches. The CDR3 is made up of 15 amino acids. The CDR3 DNA reads TGTGCCTGGAGTTCGCGGGGAGGGATGACAGATACGCAGTATTTT. It yields the protein CAWSSRGGMTDTQYF. The entire variable domain, with the rest obtained from reference TRBV30 and TRBJ2-3, is as follows: SQTIHQWPATLVQPVGSPLSLECTVEGTSNPNLYWYRQAAGRGLQLLFYSVGIGQISSEVPQNLSASRPQDRQFILSSKKLLLSDSGFYLCAWSSRGGMTDTQYFGPGTRLTVL.

The chain has TRBV5-6 and TRBJ1-6; possible D gene TRBD1, 5 bases. The CDR3 runs 14 residues. Trimming removed 0 bases at V and 13 bases at J, with 14 bases between. Germline V lookup: CDR1 SGHDT, CDR2 YYEEEE. DNA of the CDR3: TGTGCCAGCAGCTTGGGACAGCCTGCAGCGCCCCTCCACTTT. This gives the protein CASSLGQPAAPLHF.

The gene calls are TRBV30 and TRBJ1-5; D remains ambiguous. This CDR3 has 13 residues. CDR1 GTSNPN and CDR2 SVGIG come from the germline V gene (reference sequence). Trimming left V 5 bases short and J 5 bases short, with 13 bases between. The CDR3 protein is CAWGYTIDQPQHF. CDR3 DNA: TGTGCCTGGGGATATACAATTGATCAGCCCCAGCATTTT.

This clone is judged large. The rearrangement joins TRBV6-1 to TRBJ2-7; 10 positions match TRBD1. J gave up 5 bases and V 2 bases, and 6 bases lay outside the gene matches. CDR3 size: 15 residues. Germline-derived CDR1 and CDR2 are MNHNS and SASEGT. The CDR3 here is CASSESGTGAHEQYF. CDR3 sequence (DNA): TGTGCCAGCAGTGAATCCGGGACAGGGGCCCACGAGCAGTACTTC.

This rearrangement joins TRBV6-6 to TRBJ1-1, with D uncertain. Trimming shortened V by 6 bases and J by 0 bases, and 11 bases separated the two germline ends. The CDR3 has 14 amino acids. Germline lookup yields CDR1 MNHNY and CDR2 SVGAGI (reference sequence). The CDR3 is CASRPTWLNTEAFF. The CDR3, as DNA: TGTGCCAGCAGACCAACTTGGCTGAACACTGAAGCTTTCTTT.

This clone showed up just once. The chain joins TRBV28 to TRBJ2-7; D perhaps matches TRBD1 (5 bases). Germline V lookup: CDR1 MDHEN, CDR2 SYDVKM. Trimming pared 7 bases from V and 3 bases from J, leaving 10 bases between. This CDR3 region has 12 residues. For the CDR3, the DNA is TGTGCCAGCAAGGGCAGGGTCTACGAGCAGTACTTC. Its translation: CASKGRVYEQYF.

This chain joins TRBV12-5 and TRBJ2-1; 7 bases fit TRBD1. This CDR3 has 15 amino acids. In germline, CDR1 is LGHNT, CDR2 FRNRAP. The V segment lost 6 bases and the J segment 7 bases; nucleotides outside the gene matches: 12. CDR3 coding DNA: TGTGCTAGTGGACCTGGGACAGCCCTTAGGAATGAGCAGTTCTTC. Translated, it gives CASGPGTALRNEQFF. The full variable domain, its missing parts supplied by reference TRBV12-5 and TRBJ2-1, is DARVTQTPRHKVTEMGQEVTMRCQPILGHNTVFWYRQTMMQGLELLAYFRNRAPLDDSGMPKDRFSAEMPDATLATLKIQPSEPRDSAVYFCASGPGTALRNEQFFGPGTRLTVL.

This clone was found a few times. The J gene is TRBJ2-1, the V gene TRBV11-1, with TRBD2 identical over 7 bases. V lost 5 bases to trimming and J lost 5 bases; unmatched junction nucleotides: 15. Per germline, CDR1 SGHAT and CDR2 FQDESV (reference sequence). This CDR3 is 17 amino acids long. The CDR3 DNA is TGTGCCAGCAGCCCGAACGTCGGAGGACTAGGCCACAATGAGCAGTTCTTC. This encodes CASSPNVGGLGHNEQFF.

The chain combines TRBV2 with TRBJ2-5; a weak D match, TRBD2 (6 bases). Germline values: CDR1 SNHLY, CDR2 FYNNEI. The CDR3 is made up of 14 amino acids. V lost 7 bases, J lost 5 bases, and 17 bases lay in between. The CDR3 region has the DNA TGTGCCAGCACGATATGGGGGAGCGGGGAGACCCAGTACTTC. The encoded protein is CASTIWGSGETQYF.

In its sample, this clone was seen once. This chain links TRBV19 with TRBJ2-3, with 9 nucleotides matching TRBD2. With 7 bases clipped from V and 2 bases from J, the junction kept 4 bases outside the gene matches. This CDR3 has 14 amino acids. Germline V gene data show CDR1 as LNHDA and CDR2 as SQIVND (reference sequence). Here the CDR3 reads CASNLGLATDTQYF. The CDR3 DNA reads TGTGCCAGTAACCTGGGACTAGCCACAGATACGCAGTATTTT.

CDR3 nucleotides: TGTGCCAGCAGTGGGGGGGCGGGCTATAATTCACCCCTCCACTTT. Translating gives CASSGGAGYNSPLHF. This chain joins TRBV28 and TRBJ1-6; a possible D gene is TRBD1 (6 bases). Germline V lookup: CDR1 MDHEN, CDR2 SYDVKM. The CDR3 sequence is 15 residues long. V dropped 5 bases and J dropped 3 bases, with 11 bases sitting between them.

The rearrangement links TRBV5-1 to TRBJ2-6; D gene ambiguous. CDR1 and CDR2 (germline): SGHRS, YFSETQ. This CDR3 spans 14 amino acids. V lost 4 bases and J 4 bases, leaving 9 bases between the germline ends. The DNA for the CDR3 is TGCGCCAGCAGCCCGCGCAGCGGGGCCAACGTCCTGACTTTC. Translation: CASSPRSGANVLTF.

V gene TRBV10-1 combines with J gene TRBJ2-3; D uncertain. CDR3 length equals 14 residues. V gave up 5 bases and J gave up 6 bases, with 15 bases separating them. Germline CDR1 is WNHNN and CDR2 is SYGVQD (reference sequence). DNA of the CDR3: TGCGCCAGCAGTTCGACCCGTAGGACGGATACGCAGTATTTT. This codes for CASSSTRRTDTQYF.

This chain links TRBV5-4 with TRBJ2-5, with 8 bases that match TRBD2. Germline V CDR1 and CDR2: SGHNT, YYREEE (reference sequence). The ends lost 4 bases at V and 3 bases at J; junction bases unmatched: 8. CDR3 length: 15 amino acids. The CDR3, as DNA: TGTGCCAGCAGCCCCGGGGGGGGAATTAAAGAGACCCAGTACTTC. It specifies CASSPGGGIKETQYF.

V is TRBV7-9 and J is TRBJ1-1, with 9 bases matching TRBD1. The V segment lost 5 bases and the J segment 9 bases; nucleotides outside the gene matches: 16. Germline V gives CDR1 SEHNR, CDR2 FQNEAQ (reference sequence). The CDR3 runs to 16 residues. The CDR3 protein is CASSPETGGNLEKAFF. The CDR3 bases are TGTGCCAGCAGCCCAGAGACAGGGGGGAATTTGGAGAAAGCTTTCTTT.

This sequence joins TRBV4-2 and TRBJ1-3; D not certain. This CDR3 spans 15 amino acids. CDR1 and CDR2 from the germline V gene are LGHNA and YNFKEQ. The V end was cut by 1 base, the J end by 0 bases, with 7 bases between. CDR3 bases: TGTGCCAGCAGCCAAGTTAAGTCCTCTGGAAACACCATATATTTT. This sequence encodes CASSQVKSSGNTIYF.

The chain recombines TRBV7-8 with TRBJ1-5; unclear D gene. This CDR3 region has 15 residues. Germline V gives CDR1 SGHVS, CDR2 FQNEAQ. Trimming left V 6 bases short and J 4 bases short, with 16 bases between. The CDR3 DNA follows: TGTGCCAGCAGTCGTGGAGGAGGGCCAAATCAGCCCCAGCATTTT. Residues: CASSRGGGPNQPQHF.

The chain is built from TRBV6-6 and TRBJ1-1, with D unresolved. Trimming left V 6 bases short and J 8 bases short, with 13 bases between. Per germline, CDR1 MNHNY and CDR2 SVGAGI (reference sequence). The CDR3 is 12 amino acids. Written as DNA, the CDR3 is TGTGCCAGCAGCCGACAAGGAATCGAAGCTTTCTTT. Translating it yields CASSRQGIEAFF.

The rearrangement uses TRBV5-4 and TRBJ2-1; no firm D call. Germline-derived CDR1 and CDR2 are SGHNT and YYREEE (reference sequence). CDR3 length: 15 residues. V lost 0 bases to trimming and J lost 5 bases, with 12 bases between them. The CDR3 nucleotides are TGTGCCAGCAGCTTGGGTCGGCAGGAACACAATGAGCAGTTCTTC. Translating gives CASSLGRQEHNEQFF. Filled out from reference TRBV5-4 and TRBJ2-1, the complete variable domain reads ETGVTQSPTHLIKTRGQQVTLRCSSQSGHNTVSWYQQALGQGPQFIFQYYREEENGRGNFPPRFSGLQFPNYSSELNVNALELDDSALYLCASSLGRQEHNEQFFGPGTRLTVL.

The chain is built from TRBV7-8 and TRBJ1-5, with 8 bases that match TRBD1. The CDR3 contains 16 residues. CDR1 is SGHVS, CDR2 FQNEAQ, per germline. After removal of 5 bases from V and 3 bases from J, the junction contained 9 bases not matched to a gene. DNA for the CDR3: TGTGCCAGCAGCCCACAAGACAGGGGTAACAATCAGCCCCAGCATTTT. Residues: CASSPQDRGNNQPQHF. The full variable domain, in which reference TRBV7-8 and TRBJ1-5 provide the parts outside the CDR3, is GAGVSQSPRYKVAKRGQDVALRCDPISGHVSLFWYQQALGQGPEFLTYFQNEAQLDKSGLPSDRFFAERPEGSVSTLKIQRTQQEDSAVYLCASSPQDRGNNQPQHFGDGTRLSIL.

The chain couples TRBV11-2 to TRBJ2-5, with TRBD1 matching 7 bases. The CDR3 is made up of 15 amino acids. With V trimmed by 3 bases and J by 1 base, 5 bases remained unmatched. CDR1 SGHAT and CDR2 FQNNGV come from the germline V gene. The CDR3 DNA reads TGTGCCAGCAGCTTGGGACAGTGGCTCCAAGAGACCCAGTACTTC. It codes for CASSLGQWLQETQYF.